Listed below are T cell receptor beta chains from one sample, sequenced in a study of Ad26.COV2.S vaccination and SARS-CoV-2 variants. The data were produced by immunoSEQ multiplex PCR, yet TCRdb's version contains in-frame clones alone and is incomplete. The data contain roughly 240,000 clones, more than 75% of them seen just once; the ten biggest clones take up about 10%. The sample consisted of peripheral blood, taken in a trial of Ad26.COV2.S vaccine versus placebo. These receptors came from a person between 18 and 65 years old who received the Ad26.COV2.S COVID-19 vaccine or a placebo. CDR3s include the opening cysteine and the closing phenylalanine or tryptophan. The D gene is left open where the match is weak.

TRBV19	TRBD2	TRBJ2-5	CASSWGGPQETQYF	TGTGCCAGTAGTTGGGGGGGTCCACAAGAGACCCAGTACTTC
TRBV28	TRBD2	TRBJ2-7	CASRSGTSVYEQYF	TGTGCCAGCAGATCCGGGACTAGCGTCTACGAGCAGTACTTC
TRBV3-1/TRBV3-2	-	TRBJ2-3	CASSLRGRDTQYF	TGTGCCAGCAGCCTCCGGGGACGAGATACGCAGTATTTT
TRBV30	-	TRBJ2-7	CAWSAGQHYEQYF	TGTGCCTGGAGCGCGGGACAGCACTACGAGCAGTACTTC
TRBV7-3	-	TRBJ2-2	CASSHPRDTLTGELFF	TGTGCCAGCAGCCACCCCCGGGACACCCTCACCGGGGAGCTGTTTTTT
TRBV7-3	-	TRBJ2-5	CASSPRGSAGSRETQYF	TGTGCCAGCAGCCCCAGGGGGTCTGCGGGAAGCAGAGAGACCCAGTACTTC
TRBV28	-	TRBJ1-1	CASRVNRDLGAEAFF	TGTGCCAGCAGGGTTAACAGGGACTTGGGGGCTGAAGCTTTCTTT
TRBV2	TRBD1	TRBJ1-4	CASTPRDRGSVFPEKLFF	TGTGCCAGCACGCCGCGGGACAGGGGGTCCGTCTTCCCCGAAAAACTGTTTTTT
TRBV11-2	-	TRBJ2-7	CASSLFGTDSYEQYF	TGTGCCAGCAGCTTATTCGGGACGGATTCCTACGAGCAGTACTTC
TRBV25-1	TRBD1	TRBJ2-7	CASSETGTGSYEQYF	TGTGCCAGCAGTGAAACCGGGACAGGGTCCTACGAGCAGTACTTC
TRBV4-3	TRBD1	TRBJ2-2	CASSRGIQGANTGELFF	TGCGCCAGCAGTCGCGGCATACAGGGGGCTAACACCGGGGAGCTGTTTTTT